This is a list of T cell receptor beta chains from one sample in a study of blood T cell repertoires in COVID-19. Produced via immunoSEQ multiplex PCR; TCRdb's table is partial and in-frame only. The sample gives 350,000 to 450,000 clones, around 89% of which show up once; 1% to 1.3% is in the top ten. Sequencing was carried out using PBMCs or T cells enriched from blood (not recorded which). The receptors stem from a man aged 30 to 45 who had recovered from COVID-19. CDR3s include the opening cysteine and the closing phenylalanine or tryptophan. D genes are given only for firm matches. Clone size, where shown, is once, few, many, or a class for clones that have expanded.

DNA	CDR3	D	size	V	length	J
TGTGCCAGCAGCATACAGGGGACCGGGGAGCTGTTTTTT	CASSIQGTGELFF	TRBD1	NA	TRBV12-3/TRBV12-4	13	TRBJ2-2
TGTGCCAGTAAAAATTCGGGGGTCAGTGAGCAGTTCTTC	CASKNSGVSEQFF	NA	once	TRBV19	13	TRBJ2-1
TGTGCCAGCAGTTTCGAATGGCCACCCCTCCACTTT	CASSFEWPPLHF	NA	few	TRBV12-3/TRBV12-4	12	TRBJ1-6
TGTGCCAGCAGTCGGGAAAGGACAGGGAGGAATTCACCCCTCCACTTT	CASSRERTGRNSPLHF	TRBD1	NA	TRBV27	16	TRBJ1-6
TGCGCCAGCAGCTTGGGACAGGGGGTATTCACAGATACGCAGTATTTT	CASSLGQGVFTDTQYF	TRBD1	NA	TRBV5-1	16	TRBJ2-3
TGTGCCTGGAGTACAGGGGGGGGTTTTGGTCAGCCCCAGCATTTT	CAWSTGGGFGQPQHF	TRBD1	NA	TRBV30	15	TRBJ1-5
TGTGCCAGCAGCCAAGGCGGTGGTCAGCCCCAGCATTTT	CASSQGGGQPQHF	NA	NA	TRBV3-1/TRBV3-2	13	TRBJ1-5
TGTGCCAGCAGCTTAGCCCCGCGCGGCACAGATACGCAGTATTTT	CASSLAPRGTDTQYF	NA	NA	TRBV7-6	15	TRBJ2-3
TGTGCCAGCCTGAGGGATCGCGCTGGAAACACCATATATTTT	CASLRDRAGNTIYF	NA	NA	TRBV2	14	TRBJ1-3
TGTGCCAGTAGTATTGGGAGTGCAACTAATGAAAAACTGTTTTTT	CASSIGSATNEKLFF	NA	once	TRBV19	15	TRBJ1-4
TGTGCCAGCAGCTCACCCGGGGGGGGCCAGGAGTACTTC	CASSSPGGGQEYF	TRBD2	NA	TRBV7-8	13	TRBJ2-5
TGTGCCAGCAGTACTCACAGGGGGAAGAGACTCTTT	CASSTHRGKRLF	NA	NA	TRBV21-1	12	TRBJ1-6
TGTGCCAGCAGCTTCGGACAGGGCAACACCGGGGAGCTGTTTTTT	CASSFGQGNTGELFF	TRBD1	NA	TRBV5-4	15	TRBJ2-2
TGCGCCAGCAGCGAGGACAGGGGGTATGAAAAACTGTTTTTT	CASSEDRGYEKLFF	TRBD1	NA	TRBV5-1	14	TRBJ1-4
TGTGCCAGCAGTTACTTGGGACAGGGGTCCTACGAGCAGTACTTC	CASSYLGQGSYEQYF	TRBD1	NA	TRBV6-5	15	TRBJ2-7
TGTGCCAGTAGTATCCGGACAGGGTTTAAGGGTGAGCAGTTCTTC	CASSIRTGFKGEQFF	TRBD1	NA	TRBV19	15	TRBJ2-1